Following are 21 T cell receptor beta chains from one sample sequenced in a study of shared clonotypes between healthy human individuals. Profiling relied on immunoSEQ multiplex PCR, and the TCRdb table lists in-frame clones only, not all of them. This repertoire shows hundreds of thousands of clones, approximately 96% found once; its top ten account for about 0.12%. CD45RO negativity and positive selection for CCR7 defined naive CD8 cells, a population that excluded terminally differentiated effector memory CD45RA+ cells. Sequencing was done on a sample of naive CD8+ T cells sorted from blood. The receptors shown here come from a woman under 40 in good health.

The chain joins TRBV27 to TRBJ2-3; 8 bases align to TRBD2. V lost 2 bases, J lost 2 bases, and 9 bases stayed unmatched. Germline V gene lookup returns CDR1 MNHEY and CDR2 SMNVEV (reference sequence). CDR3 length equals 17 residues. CDR3 sequence (DNA): TGTGCCAGCAGTTTAATAGGCGGGACTAGTCTCACAGATACGCAGTATTTT. Its protein product is CASSLIGGTSLTDTQYF.

Points on this clone: Within the sample, other DNA sequences also encode this same CDR3. The chain is built from TRBV28 and TRBJ2-1; D gene ambiguous. Germline assignment: CDR1 MDHEN and CDR2 SYDVKM. The CDR3 loop spans 12 amino acids. Trimming took 2 bases from V and 8 from J, leaving 7 bases between them. CDR3 nucleotide sequence: TGTGCCAGCAGTTTAGGCGGCGATGAGCAGTTCTTC. It is translated as CASSLGGDEQFF.

This clone was found a few times. This sequence joins TRBV4-1 and TRBJ1-1; D remains ambiguous. V lost 6 bases and J 5 bases, leaving 13 bases between the germline ends. Germline CDR1 is MGHRA and CDR2 is YSYEKL. This CDR3 has 13 residues. CDR3 nucleotides: TGCGCCAGCAGTCCCAGGCTGGGGACTGAAGCTTTCTTT. It yields the protein CASSPRLGTEAFF.

The rearrangement joins TRBV4-1 to TRBJ2-7, with D possibly being TRBD1 (5 bases). The length of the CDR3 is 15 residues. CDR1 and CDR2 (germline): MGHRA, YSYEKL. V shed 0 bases and J shed 7 bases, with 16 bases lying between them. CDR3 nucleotide sequence: TGCGCCAGCAGCCAAGAAGGGGCCAGGGTGGAGGAGCAGTACTTC. It encodes CASSQEGARVEEQYF.

The chain couples TRBV19 to TRBJ2-7; the match to TRBD1 covers 10 bases. This CDR3 region has 17 residues. CDR1 is LNHDA, CDR2 SQIVND, per germline (reference sequence). Trimming removed 5 bases from V and 1 base from J; junction bases left unmatched: 11. The CDR3 loop is CASSSRKGQGSSYEQYF. For the CDR3, the DNA is TGTGCCAGTAGTTCCCGAAAGGGACAGGGGAGTTCCTACGAGCAGTACTTC.

This sequence joins TRBV28 and TRBJ1-5; no firm D call. Trimming left V 4 bases short and J 3 bases short, with 16 bases between. Germline V CDR1 and CDR2: MDHEN, SYDVKM. The CDR3 runs to 16 residues. The CDR3, as DNA: TGTGCCAGCAGTTCCGCGGCGCGGTATTTCAATCAGCCCCAGCATTTT. Its protein product is CASSSAARYFNQPQHF.

This clone was seen only a few times. CDR3 residues: CASSLFLAGGTGELFF. The CDR3 DNA is TGTGCCAGCAGCTTATTTCTAGCGGGAGGCACCGGGGAGCTGTTTTTT. J is TRBJ2-2 and V is TRBV13; 11 positions agree with TRBD2. Germline values: CDR1 PRHDT, CDR2 FYEKMQ (reference sequence). The CDR3 loop spans 16 amino acids. V shed 2 bases, J shed 4 bases, and the junction held 3 bases outside the gene matches.

This chain connects TRBV7-9 to TRBJ2-7; 9 bases align to TRBD1. J lost 4 bases, V lost 4 bases, and 8 bases had no gene match. Germline V gene sequence: CDR1 SEHNR, CDR2 FQNEAQ (reference sequence). This CDR3 has 15 amino acids. The CDR3 is CASSSITGGVYEQYF. The CDR3 coding sequence is TGTGCCAGCAGCTCAATTACAGGGGGCGTATACGAGCAGTACTTC. The full variable domain, its missing parts supplied by reference TRBV7-9 and TRBJ2-7, is DTGVSQNPRHKITKRGQNVTFRCDPISEHNRLYWYRQTLGQGPEFLTYFQNEAQLEKSRLLSDRFSAERPKGSFSTLEIQRTEQGDSAMYLCASSSITGGVYEQYFGPGTRLTVT.

The chain is built from TRBV27 and TRBJ2-7; 9 bases fit TRBD2. CDR3 length equals 15 residues. Trimming took 4 bases from V and 2 from J; bases not matched to a gene: 6. CDR1 is MNHEY and CDR2 is SMNVEV in the germline V gene (reference sequence). The CDR3 loop is CASSSALAGAYEQYF. For the CDR3, the DNA is TGTGCCAGCAGTTCCGCCTTAGCGGGAGCCTACGAGCAGTACTTC.

The V call is TRBV14, the J call TRBJ2-5, with TRBD2 as a possible D gene (5 bases). V lost 2 bases, J lost 5 bases, and 18 bases lay in between. Germline loops: CDR1 SGHDN, CDR2 FVKESK. The CDR3 is 16 amino acids. CDR3 sequence reads: CASSQPRIARRETQYF. The DNA for the CDR3 is TGTGCCAGCAGCCAACCCCGGATAGCGAGGCGGGAGACCCAGTACTTC.

The J gene is TRBJ1-2, the V gene TRBV27, with a tentative D call TRBD1 (5 bases). Per germline, CDR1 MNHEY and CDR2 SMNVEV (reference sequence). Trimming shortened V by 7 bases and J by 8 bases, and 23 bases separated the two germline ends. This CDR3 comprises 15 residues. The CDR3 loop is CASTSQRGLSWGYTF. The CDR3 DNA is TGTGCCAGCACCTCCCAGAGGGGTTTGAGTTGGGGCTACACCTTC.

As DNA, the CDR3 is TGTGCCAGCAGATGGACAGGGGCGAACACTGAAGCTTTCTTT. This encodes CASRWTGANTEAFF. The chain carries TRBV27 and TRBJ1-1; 9 nucleotides agree with TRBD1. Germline V gives CDR1 MNHEY, CDR2 SMNVEV (reference sequence). Trimming took 6 bases from V and 1 from J; bases not matched to a gene: 3. This CDR3 spans 14 amino acids.

The genes are TRBV7-9 and TRBJ2-3; either TRBD1 or TRBD2 may fit D (5 bases each). The CDR3 is 13 residues long. Trimming removed 5 bases at V and 11 bases at J, with 17 bases between. The V gene's germline CDR1 is SEHNR and CDR2 FQNEAQ (reference sequence). CDR3 in amino acids: CASSAIGLGEQYF. For the CDR3, the DNA is TGTGCCAGCAGCGCCATTGGGCTGGGGGAGCAGTATTTT.

This clone has a single count. The V gene is TRBV14, the J gene TRBJ2-7; maybe TRBD1 (6 bases). V was trimmed by 4 bases and J by 7 bases, leaving 14 bases between them. The CDR3 consists of 13 residues. CDR1 SGHDN and CDR2 FVKESK come from the germline V gene. CDR3 protein: CASSPSLTGEQYF. Written as DNA, the CDR3 is TGTGCCAGCAGCCCGTCCCTGACAGGAGAGCAGTACTTC. Using reference TRBV14 and TRBJ2-7 for the parts outside the CDR3, the full variable domain is EAGVTQFPSHSVIEKGQTVTLRCDPISGHDNLYWYRRVMGKEIKFLLHFVKESKQDESGMPNNRFLAERTGGTYSTLKVQPAELEDSGVYFCASSPSLTGEQYFGPGTRLTVT.

With regard to this clone: Other DNA sequences from this sample encode an identical CDR3 as well. J is TRBJ2-7 and V is TRBV5-4; D is perhaps TRBD2 (6 bases). Germline V lookup: CDR1 SGHNT, CDR2 YYREEE (reference sequence). Trimming pared 0 bases from V and 1 base from J, leaving 8 bases between. CDR3 length equals 14 residues. CDR3 residues: CASSLVGGSYEQYF. In DNA, the CDR3 is TGTGCCAGCAGCTTGGTCGGAGGGTCCTACGAGCAGTACTTC.

This clone appeared a single time. This rearrangement joins TRBV11-2 to TRBJ2-2; no firm D call. Looked up from germline, CDR1 is SGHAT and CDR2 is FQNNGV. Trimming shortened V by 2 bases and J by 5 bases, and 15 bases separated the two germline ends. CDR3 size: 16 residues. The CDR3 DNA sequence: TGTGCCAGCAGCTTATCGCCTGAACCAACAACCGGGGAGCTGTTTTTT. It translates to CASSLSPEPTTGELFF.

V gene TRBV15 combines with J gene TRBJ1-1; D is possibly TRBD1 (5 bases). Trimming took 5 bases from V and 3 from J, leaving 13 bases between them. Germline CDR1 and CDR2: LNHNV and YYDKDF (reference sequence). CDR3 size: 14 residues. The DNA for the CDR3 is TGTGCCACCAGCGGCCCTTGGGGGGACACTGAAGCTTTCTTT. Protein product: CATSGPWGDTEAFF.

The chain couples TRBV7-9 to TRBJ2-2; D could derive from TRBD1 or TRBD2 (6 bases each). This CDR3 has 16 amino acids. V gave up 8 bases and J gave up 5 bases, with 21 bases separating them. Germline V gene lookup returns CDR1 SEHNR and CDR2 FQNEAQ (reference sequence). Here the CDR3 reads CASAGSEGGSTGELFF. In nucleotides, the CDR3 is TGTGCCAGCGCGGGGTCGGAAGGGGGGTCGACCGGGGAGCTGTTTTTT.

A remark on this clone: Other DNA sequences in this specimen translate into the identical CDR3. V is TRBV11-2 and J is TRBJ2-7; D remains unclear. Trimming pared 4 bases from V and 1 base from J, leaving 2 bases between. The CDR3 loop spans 11 amino acids. The germline V gene encodes CDR1 SGHAT and CDR2 FQNNGV. This CDR3 reads CASSSSYEQYF. For the CDR3, the DNA is TGTGCCAGCAGCTCATCCTACGAGCAGTACTTC. Combining the CDR3 with reference TRBV11-2 and TRBJ2-7 gives the whole variable domain EAGVAQSPRYKIIEKRQSVAFWCNPISGHATLYWYQQILGQGPKLLIQFQNNGVVDDSQLPKDRFSAERLKGVDSTLKIQPAKLEDSAVYLCASSSSYEQYFGPGTRLTVT.

The rearrangement links TRBV5-4 to TRBJ2-7; 7 bases align to TRBD1. Germline V gives CDR1 SGHNT, CDR2 YYREEE (reference sequence). V lost 0 bases to trimming and J lost 2 bases; unmatched junction nucleotides: 8. This CDR3 region has 16 residues. CDR3 coding DNA: TGTGCCAGCAGCTTGGGCCCGGGACAGAAGACCTACGAGCAGTACTTC. This translates into CASSLGPGQKTYEQYF.

The chain couples TRBV4-1 to TRBJ1-1; perhaps TRBD1 as D (5 bases). Trimming removed 8 bases at V and 4 bases at J, with 11 bases between. Germline lookup yields CDR1 MGHRA and CDR2 YSYEKL. This CDR3 region has 12 residues. CDR3 in amino acids: CASAARGTEAFF. As DNA, the CDR3 is TGCGCCAGCGCCGCGAGGGGCACTGAAGCTTTCTTT.